This section outlines one T cell receptor (beta chain) sequence together with its context. This specimen belongs to a study of early T cells in non-severe SARS-CoV-2 infection. This CDR3 has 14 residues. V lost 0 bases, J lost 4 bases, and 9 bases lay in between. The germline V gene has CDR1 LGHNA and CDR2 YNFKEQ. TCRdb passed the 5' RACE reads through MiXCR, listing each CDR3 protein once. The table has 100,000 to 150,000 distinct CDR3 sequences, under 15% seen once. The chain uses TRBV4-2 and TRBJ1-2, with D hard to call. The sequenced sample consisted of whole blood. This sequence originates from an adult who was a healthcare worker with PCR-confirmed SARS-CoV-2 infection or an uninfected control (not recorded which). The CDR3: CASSQDVGTYGYTF. The CDR3 DNA sequence: TGTGCCAGCAGCCAAGACGTCGGAACCTATGGCTACACCTTC.